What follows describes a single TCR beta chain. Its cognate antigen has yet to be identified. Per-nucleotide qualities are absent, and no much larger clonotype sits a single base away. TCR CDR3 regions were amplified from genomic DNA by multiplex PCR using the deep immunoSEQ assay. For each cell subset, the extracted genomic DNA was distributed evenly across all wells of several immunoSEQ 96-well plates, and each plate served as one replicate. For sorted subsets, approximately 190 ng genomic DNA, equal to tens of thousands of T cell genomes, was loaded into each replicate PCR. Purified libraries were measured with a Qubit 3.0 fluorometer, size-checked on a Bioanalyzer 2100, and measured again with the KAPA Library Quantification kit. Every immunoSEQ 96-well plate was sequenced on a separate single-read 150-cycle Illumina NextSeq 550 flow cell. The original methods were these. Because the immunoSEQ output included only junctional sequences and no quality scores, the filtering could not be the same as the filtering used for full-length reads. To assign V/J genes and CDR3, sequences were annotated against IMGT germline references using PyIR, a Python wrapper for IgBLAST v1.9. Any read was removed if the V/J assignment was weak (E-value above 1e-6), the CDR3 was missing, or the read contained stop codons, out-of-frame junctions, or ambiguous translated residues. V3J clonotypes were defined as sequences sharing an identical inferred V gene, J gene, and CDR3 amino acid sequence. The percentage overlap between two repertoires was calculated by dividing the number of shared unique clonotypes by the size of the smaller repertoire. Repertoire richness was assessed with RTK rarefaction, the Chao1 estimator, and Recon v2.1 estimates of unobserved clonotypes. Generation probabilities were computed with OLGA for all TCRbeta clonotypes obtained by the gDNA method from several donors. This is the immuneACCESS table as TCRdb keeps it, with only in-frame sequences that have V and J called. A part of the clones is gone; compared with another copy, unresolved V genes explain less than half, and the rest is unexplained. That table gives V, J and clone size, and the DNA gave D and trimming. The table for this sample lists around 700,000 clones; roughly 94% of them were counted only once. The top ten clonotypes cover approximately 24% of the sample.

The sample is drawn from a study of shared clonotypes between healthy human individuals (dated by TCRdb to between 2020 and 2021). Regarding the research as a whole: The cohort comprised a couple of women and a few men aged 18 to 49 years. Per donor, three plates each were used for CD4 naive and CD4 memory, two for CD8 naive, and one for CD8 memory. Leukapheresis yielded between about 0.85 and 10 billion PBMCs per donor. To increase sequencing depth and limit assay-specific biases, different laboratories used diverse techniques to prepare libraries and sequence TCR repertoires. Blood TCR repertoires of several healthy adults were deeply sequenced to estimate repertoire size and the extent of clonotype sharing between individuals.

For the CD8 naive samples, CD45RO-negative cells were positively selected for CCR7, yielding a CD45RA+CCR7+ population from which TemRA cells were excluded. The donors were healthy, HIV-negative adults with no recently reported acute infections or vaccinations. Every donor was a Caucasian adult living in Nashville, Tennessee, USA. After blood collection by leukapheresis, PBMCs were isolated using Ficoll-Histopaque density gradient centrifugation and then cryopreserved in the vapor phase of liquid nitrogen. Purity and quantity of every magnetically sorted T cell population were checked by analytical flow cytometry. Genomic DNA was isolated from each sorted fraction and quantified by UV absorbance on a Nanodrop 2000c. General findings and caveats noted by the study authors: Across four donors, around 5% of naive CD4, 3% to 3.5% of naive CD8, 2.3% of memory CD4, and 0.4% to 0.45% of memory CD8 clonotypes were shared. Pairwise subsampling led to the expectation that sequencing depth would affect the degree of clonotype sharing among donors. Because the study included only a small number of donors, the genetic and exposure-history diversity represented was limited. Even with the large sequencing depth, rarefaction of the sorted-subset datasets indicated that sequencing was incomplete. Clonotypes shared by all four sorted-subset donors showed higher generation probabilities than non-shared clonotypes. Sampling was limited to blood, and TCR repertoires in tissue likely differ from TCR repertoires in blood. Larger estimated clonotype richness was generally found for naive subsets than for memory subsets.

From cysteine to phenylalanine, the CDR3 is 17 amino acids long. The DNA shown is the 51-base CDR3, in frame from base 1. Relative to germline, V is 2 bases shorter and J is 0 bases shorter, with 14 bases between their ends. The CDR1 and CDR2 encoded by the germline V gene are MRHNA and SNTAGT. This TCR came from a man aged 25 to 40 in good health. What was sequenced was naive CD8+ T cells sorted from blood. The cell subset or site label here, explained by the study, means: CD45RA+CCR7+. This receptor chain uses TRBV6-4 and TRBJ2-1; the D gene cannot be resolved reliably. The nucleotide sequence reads TGTGCCAGCAGTGACAAAGCCGGCCATAGCTCCTACAATGAGCAGTTCTTC. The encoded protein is CASSDKAGHSSYNEQFF.